The clone carrying this TCR beta chain has a handful of counts. No antigen is known for it. The length of the CDR3 is 14 residues. With 1 base removed from V and 1 base from J, the gap between germline ends came to 10 bases. CDR1 GTSNPN and CDR2 SVGIG come from the germline V gene (reference sequence). This sample was taken from a study of breast tumors, draining lymph nodes, adjacent tissues. Findings and limits, study-wide: The lymph node origin of tumor T cells was framed as consistent with a hypothesis, not demonstrated. Tumor repertoires ranked between lymph nodes and nontumor tissue in diversity, with V and J gene preferences. Data fit most tumor T cells coming from lymph node, expanding in tumor. Tumor and nontumor repertoires were significantly more similar in luminal-like than in basal-like breast cancer.

TCRdb fed the multiplex PCR reads into MiXCR, producing one record per CDR3 protein. The data hold 200,000 or so distinct CDR3 sequences, with roughly 29% observed a single time. Axillary draining lymph nodes of breast cancer patients supplied the node samples. The rearrangement links TRBV30 to TRBJ2-5; maybe TRBD2 (5 bases). Sequenced sample: axillary lymph node tissue. The receptor's source is a female donor with breast cancer. Some clones in this sample may be carry-over from other donors' samples. The CDR3 loop reads CAWSEGAVQETQYF. CDR3 sequence (DNA): TGTGCCTGGAGTGAAGGAGCGGTCCAAGAGACCCAGTACTTC.